This TCR beta chain derives from a study of T cells in Graves' hyperthyroidism and ophthalmopathy. CDR3 size: 13 residues. Per the germline V gene, CDR1 is DFQATT and CDR2 is SNEGSKA (reference sequence). With 8 bases removed from V and 4 bases from J, the gap between germline ends came to 15 bases. The investigators amplified TCR beta CDR3 regions from RNA transcripts. First-round RT-PCR with HTBI primers amplified the TCR CDR3 region. TCRdb called the multiplex PCR reads again in MiXCR, with one record for every CDR3 protein. This sample carries around 340,000 distinct CDR3 sequences, approximately 15% of them seen once, and the ten largest clones take about 26%. This clonotype showed up many times. Its specificity is unknown. General study findings and limits: Ophthalmopathy cases were set apart from stable hyperthyroidism by a 13 V-J model.

The chain combines TRBV20-1 with TRBJ1-5, with D perhaps matching TRBD1 (5 bases). Sequences were obtained from blood. The sequence was collected from a woman in her twenties or thirties with Graves' hyperthyroidism. The CDR3 loop reads CSPLRQLNQPQHF. CDR3 bases: TGCAGTCCCCTACGACAGCTAAATCAGCCCCAGCATTTT.